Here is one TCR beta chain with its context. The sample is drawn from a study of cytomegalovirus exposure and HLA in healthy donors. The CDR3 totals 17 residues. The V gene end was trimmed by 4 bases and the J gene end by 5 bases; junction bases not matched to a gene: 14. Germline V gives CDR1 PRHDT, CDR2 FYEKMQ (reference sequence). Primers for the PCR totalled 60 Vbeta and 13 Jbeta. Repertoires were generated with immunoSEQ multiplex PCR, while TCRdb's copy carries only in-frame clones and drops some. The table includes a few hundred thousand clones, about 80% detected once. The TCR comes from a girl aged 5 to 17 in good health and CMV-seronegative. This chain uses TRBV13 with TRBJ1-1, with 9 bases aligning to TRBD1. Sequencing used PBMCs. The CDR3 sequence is CASSSEPGQGWGTEAFF. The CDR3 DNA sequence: TGTGCCAGCAGCTCGGAACCGGGACAGGGATGGGGGACTGAAGCTTTCTTT. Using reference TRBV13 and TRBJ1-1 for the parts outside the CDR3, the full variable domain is AAGVIQSPRHLIKEKRETATLKCYPIPRHDTVYWYQQGPGQDPQFLISFYEKMQSDKGSIPDRFSAQQFSDYHSELNMSSLELGDSALYFCASSSEPGQGWGTEAFFGQGTRLTVV.